This T cell receptor beta chain is drawn from a study of blood T cell repertoires in COVID-19. In the study overall: Sites in the United States, Italy and Spain provided acute and convalescent COVID-19 samples. PBMCs, B-cell-depleted T cells, or T cells provided the cDNA or gDNA that made up the material.

This CDR3 is built from 17 residues. Germline CDR1 is SGHNT and CDR2 is YYREEE (reference sequence). J gave up 6 bases and V 4 bases, and 10 bases lay outside the gene matches. Original handling: The assay estimated nucleated cells by amplifying reference gene primers. Measured with immunoSEQ multiplex PCR; TCRdb has only the in-frame clones, and not every one. The V and J calls and clone size are taken from that table; D and trimming were inferred from the DNA. The repertoire holds under 450,000 clones, with about 90% as singletons. The sequenced material came from PBMCs or T cells enriched from blood (not recorded which). The V gene is TRBV5-4, the J gene TRBJ2-2; 12 bases align to TRBD1. The TCR originated in a woman under 40 who had recovered from COVID-19. For the CDR3, the DNA is TGTGCCAGCAGCCCCGGGACAGGGGGCGAGCGGGCCGGGGAGCTGTTTTTT. Protein sequence: CASSPGTGGERAGELFF.